This T cell receptor beta chain was captured by sequencing in a study of response to subunit inactivated influenza vaccine. Overall study findings and caveats: The authors proposed limited new T cell recruitment per seasonal influenza vaccination.

Trimming removed 2 bases at V and 9 bases at J, with 8 bases between. Germline CDR1 is SNHLY and CDR2 is FYNNEI. The CDR3 runs 11 residues. TCRdb processed the RT-PCR reads anew with MiXCR; each CDR3 protein has one entry. The data hold more than 200,000 distinct CDR3 sequences, with about 12% observed a single time. This clonotype has only a few counts. The antigen is undetermined. The J gene is TRBJ2-7, the V gene TRBV2; D is ambiguous. The origin of this receptor is a man aged 50-60 years who received an inactivated influenza vaccine. The source material was non-naive T cells sorted from PBMCs, sampled about 14 days before vaccination. In nucleotides, the CDR3 is TGTGCCAGCAGTGAATTTCGAGGGCAGTACTTC. This codes for CASSEFRGQYF.